This paragraph reports one T cell receptor (beta chain). The data derive from a study of PD-L1 blockade in urothelial cancer. Between the trimmed V and J ends, which lost 3 bases and 2 bases, there was a span of 8 bases. From germline, CDR1 is LNHDA and CDR2 SQIVND (reference sequence). CDR3 size: 15 residues. Regarding time point: peripheral blood 6 weeks after treatment start. Clones were sequenced by immunoSEQ multiplex PCR, and TCRdb holds only the in-frame ones, with some missing. The sample lists 90,000 to 130,000 clones, around 93% occurring once. This TCR derives from a man aged 55 to 70 with urothelial cancer. Sequencing used PBMCs, obtained around atezolizumab (anti-PD-L1) treatment. The V gene is TRBV19, the J gene TRBJ2-6; tentatively, D is TRBD1 (5 bases). The CDR3 reads CASSITGTGANVLTF. Written as DNA, the CDR3 is TGTGCCAGTAGTATTACAGGTACTGGGGCCAACGTCCTGACTTTC. The complete variable domain, with remaining parts taken from reference TRBV19 and TRBJ2-6, reads DGGITQSPKYLFRKEGQNVTLSCEQNLNHDAMYWYRQDPGQGLRLIYYSQIVNDFQKGDIAEGYSVSREKKESFPLTVTSAQKNPTAFYLCASSITGTGANVLTFGAGSRLTVL.